Listed below are T cell receptor beta chains from one sample, sequenced in a study of response to subunit inactivated influenza vaccine. TCRdb used MiXCR to reprocess the RT-PCR reads, holding one entry per CDR3 protein. Of 430,000 or so distinct CDR3 sequences listed, 9.5% to 13% are singletons. The specimen was PBMCs from blood, collected 40 to 50 days after vaccination. The receptors here all came from a man in his forties or fifties who received an inactivated influenza vaccine. Each CDR3 is given with its conserved first and last residue. A D gene is named only where the DNA matches it firmly. Clone size is not always given. Where it is, it says once, few, many or a class for expanded clones.

v_gene,j_gene,abundance,d_gene,CDR3aa,CDR3nt
TRBV5-5,TRBJ2-7,many,NA,CASSLSDYEQYF,TGTGCCAGCAGCTTGTCGGACTACGAGCAGTACTTC
TRBV7-2,TRBJ2-3,few,NA,CASSGKDTQYF,TGTGCCTCTTCGGGGAAAGATACGCAGTATTTT
TRBV11-3,TRBJ2-1,few,NA,CASSLRPTKMGNNEQFF,TGTGCCAGCAGCTTACGACCAACTAAGATGGGTAACAATGAGCAGTTCTTC
TRBV6-2/TRBV6-3,TRBJ2-3,NA,NA,CASSYVDAQYF,TGTGCCAGCAGTTACGTCGATGCGCAGTATTTT
TRBV5-1,TRBJ2-5,NA,TRBD1,CASSRDRGHGTQYF,TGCGCCAGCAGCCGTGACAGGGGGCACGGAACCCAGTACTTC
TRBV15,TRBJ2-3,NA,NA,CATAISPTDTQYF,TGTGCCACCGCAATATCCCCCACAGATACGCAGTATTTT
TRBV7-2,TRBJ2-1,NA,TRBD2,CASSLGGLAEQFF,TGTGCCAGCAGCTTAGGGGGACTAGCGGAGCAGTTCTTC
TRBV6-1,TRBJ1-1,many,NA,CASSDRGNTEAFF,TGTGCCAGCAGTGACAGGGGGAACACTGAAGCTTTCTTT
TRBV6-2/TRBV6-3,TRBJ2-5,NA,NA,CASSYAVSRSETQYF,TGTGCCAGCAGTTATGCGGTGTCACGGTCAGAGACCCAGTACTTC
TRBV5-6,TRBJ2-7,NA,NA,CASSRLHEQYF,TGTGCCAGCAGCCGACTACACGAGCAGTACTTC
TRBV7-2,TRBJ2-7,few,NA,CASSRRDATYEQYF,TGTGCCAGCAGTCGCCGGGACGCCACCTACGAGCAGTACTTC
TRBV28,TRBJ2-6,NA,NA,CASSLQEGISGANVLTF,TGTGCCAGCAGCCTACAGGAAGGGATCTCTGGGGCCAACGTCCTGACTTTC